These 30 T cell receptor beta chains came from one sample sequenced in a study of shared clonotypes between healthy human individuals. Clones were sequenced by immunoSEQ multiplex PCR, and TCRdb holds only the in-frame ones, with some missing. The repertoire has around 980,000 clones, about 80% of them found once; the top ten carry around 0.6%. Sequenced sample: memory CD4+ T cells from PBMCs. The subset is: CD45RA-negative fraction. These receptors all come from a man aged 18 to 30 in good health. Some clones in this sample may be carry-over from other donors' samples.

The V call is TRBV6-6, the J call TRBJ2-1; 7 bases agree with TRBD1. Germline V gene lookup returns CDR1 MNHNY and CDR2 SVGAGI (reference sequence). Unmatched junction bases numbered 10, after V lost 6 bases and J lost 5 bases. The CDR3 spans 15 residues. CDR3 amino acids: CASSISAQGDNEQFF. The CDR3 coding sequence is TGTGCCAGCAGCATAAGCGCCCAGGGGGACAATGAGCAGTTCTTC.

In the case of this clone: This could be a read error, since a much larger clone is one nucleotide away. V and J are TRBV30 and TRBJ1-2, with a tentative D call TRBD1 (6 bases). CDR1 and CDR2 (germline): GTSNPN, SVGIG (reference sequence). This CDR3 is 13 amino acids long. The CDR3 protein is CAWSPRGTDGYAF. The CDR3 nucleotides are TGTGCCTGGAGTCCCAGGGGAACGGATGGCTACGCCTTC.

This clone was observed a single time. The rearrangement links TRBV2 to TRBJ2-1; 11 bases map to TRBD2. Germline trimming cut 4 bases from V and 3 bases from J; bases unmatched to any gene: 2. Germline-derived CDR1 and CDR2 are SNHLY and FYNNEI. This CDR3 region has 15 residues. The CDR3, as DNA: TGTGCCAGCAGTGGACTAGCGGGGAGCTACAATGAGCAGTTCTTC. It is translated as CASSGLAGSYNEQFF.

The rearrangement joins TRBV2 to TRBJ2-2; TRBD2 matches 7 bases. The CDR3 totals 14 residues. The germline V gene encodes CDR1 SNHLY and CDR2 FYNNEI. Trimming at V came to 7 bases and at J to 2 bases, leaving 4 bases not matched to a gene. The chain's CDR3 is CASMSGKNTGELFF. In nucleotides, the CDR3 is TGTGCCAGCATGAGCGGGAAAAACACCGGGGAGCTGTTTTTT.

This clone was seen repeatedly, ten times or more. The V and J genes are TRBV7-9 and TRBJ2-4; the D is unclear. CDR1 is SEHNR and CDR2 is FQNEAQ in the germline V gene (reference sequence). CDR3 size: 11 residues. V lost 1 base and J lost 16, with 11 bases in between. This CDR3 is CASSLEAVPYF. Written as DNA, the CDR3 is TGTGCCAGCAGCTTAGAGGCAGTTCCCTACTTC.

This chain joins TRBV27 and TRBJ2-6; 8 bases are a match to TRBD1. Germline-derived CDR1 and CDR2 are MNHEY and SMNVEV (reference sequence). The V gene end was trimmed by 5 bases and the J gene end by 2 bases; junction bases not matched to a gene: 8. There are 17 residues in the CDR3. The CDR3 coding sequence is TGTGCCAGCAGTCGCCGGGGACAGGCTGCTGGGGCCAACGTCCTGACTTTC. Its protein is CASSRRGQAAGANVLTF.

This clone was recorded a few times. The V and J genes are TRBV9 and TRBJ2-7, with D possibly being TRBD1 or TRBD2 (5 bases each). This CDR3 is 15 amino acids long. Trimming stripped 0 bases from V and 3 bases from J, with 13 bases between. Germline CDR1 and CDR2: SGDLS and YYNGEE. The CDR3 DNA reads as TGTGCCAGCAGCGTAGGTTCGGGGCCTATCTACGAGCAGTACTTC. This codes for CASSVGSGPIYEQYF.

Comment on this clone: This sample also contains other DNA sequences that code for the same CDR3. V is TRBV5-6 and J is TRBJ2-5; no definite D call. Germline CDR1 and CDR2: SGHDT and YYEEEE. This CDR3 contains 11 residues. V shed 3 bases and J shed 4 bases, with 4 bases lying between them. The CDR3: CASSYLETQYF. CDR3 in DNA: TGTGCCAGCAGCTACCTAGAGACCCAGTACTTC. Full variable domain (remainder filled in from reference TRBV5-6 and TRBJ2-5): DAGVTQSPTHLIKTRGQQVTLRCSPKSGHDTVSWYQQALGQGPQFIFQYYEEEERQRGNFPDRFSGHQFPNYSSELNVNALLLGDSALYLCASSYLETQYFGPGTRLLVL.

The chain joins TRBV7-9 to TRBJ1-1; D ambiguous. The germline V and J ends were trimmed by 3 bases and 1 base, with 12 bases remaining between them. The CDR3 consists of 15 residues. Germline-derived CDR1 and CDR2 are SEHNR and FQNEAQ (reference sequence). CDR3 in amino acids: CASSFVGLRNTEAFF. The CDR3 coding sequence is TGTGCCAGCAGCTTTGTCGGTCTACGGAACACTGAAGCTTTCTTT.

The chain is built from TRBV7-6 and TRBJ2-7, with D possibly TRBD2 on 5 matching bases. Trimming stripped 1 base from V and 2 bases from J, with 6 bases between. The CDR3 sequence is 13 residues long. CDR1 is SGHVS, CDR2 FNYEAQ, per germline. DNA for the CDR3: TGTGCCAGCAGCTTAGGGACTCCCTACGAGCAGTACTTC. Translated: CASSLGTPYEQYF.

V usage is TRBV7-3 and J usage is TRBJ2-1, with D possibly matching TRBD2 (6 bases). V lost 4 bases to trimming and J lost 9 bases, with 13 bases between them. Germline-derived CDR1 and CDR2 are SGHTA and FQGTGA. The CDR3 is 13 residues long. CDR3 in DNA: TGTGCCAGCAGCTCCCAGGCGGGGACTGAGCAGTTCTTC. It encodes CASSSQAGTEQFF.

The rearrangement links TRBV18 to TRBJ1-1; 8 positions match TRBD1. CDR3 size: 14 residues. Germline-derived CDR1 and CDR2 are KGHSH and LQKENI. V lost 3 bases to trimming and J lost 5 bases; unmatched junction nucleotides: 5. For the CDR3, the DNA is TGTGCCAGCTCACCCTCAGGGGGCGAAACTGAAGCTTTCTTT. It codes for CASSPSGGETEAFF.

This chain links TRBV5-1 with TRBJ2-7, with 10 bases fitting TRBD2. The J segment lost 2 bases and the V segment lost 0 bases, leaving 17 bases of the junction unmatched. CDR1 is SGHRS, CDR2 YFSETQ, per germline. The CDR3 extends over 20 amino acids. CDR3 sequence reads: CASSLAGIAAGGPSPYEQYF. In DNA form, the CDR3 reads TGCGCCAGCAGCTTGGCAGGTATCGCAGCGGGAGGGCCATCGCCCTACGAGCAGTACTTC.

The chain couples TRBV4-3 to TRBJ2-2, with D possibly TRBD2 on 6 matching bases. CDR3 length: 14 amino acids. Looked up from germline, CDR1 is LGHNA and CDR2 is YSLEER. V was clipped by 4 bases and J by 5 bases, with 11 bases between them. The CDR3 DNA follows: TGCGCCAGCAGCCGGGGACTCACTACCGGGGAGCTGTTTTTT. Translated: CASSRGLTTGELFF.

The chain couples TRBV11-2 to TRBJ1-1; maybe TRBD1 (6 bases). Germline assignment: CDR1 SGHAT and CDR2 FQNNGV. The CDR3 length is 15 residues. V shed 1 base and J shed 2 bases, with 11 bases lying between them. DNA of the CDR3: TGTGCCAGCAGCTTAGTTCCAGGGGCTAACACTGAAGCTTTCTTT. The encoded protein is CASSLVPGANTEAFF.

The chain links TRBV30 to TRBJ2-5, with 7 bases fitting TRBD2. Germline values: CDR1 GTSNPN, CDR2 SVGIG (reference sequence). The CDR3 covers 15 residues. The J segment lost 0 bases and the V segment lost 4 bases, leaving 8 bases of the junction unmatched. As DNA, the CDR3 is TGTGCCTGGACCCGGATGGGGAGGGACCAAGAGACCCAGTACTTC. It yields the protein CAWTRMGRDQETQYF. Combining the CDR3 with reference TRBV30 and TRBJ2-5 gives the whole variable domain SQTIHQWPATLVQPVGSPLSLECTVEGTSNPNLYWYRQAAGRGLQLLFYSVGIGQISSEVPQNLSASRPQDRQFILSSKKLLLSDSGFYLCAWTRMGRDQETQYFGPGTRLLVL.

The rearrangement uses TRBV27 and TRBJ1-1, with D tentatively TRBD1 (5 bases). Deletions cut 6 bases from V and 10 bases from J, with 15 bases between. Germline CDR1 is MNHEY and CDR2 is SMNVEV (reference sequence). The length of the CDR3 is 12 residues. In nucleotides, the CDR3 is TGTGCCAGCAGGTACCATTTGGGGCGAGCTTTCTTT. Protein product: CASRYHLGRAFF.

The J gene is TRBJ2-7, the V gene TRBV28; perhaps TRBD1 as D (5 bases). Trimming took 8 bases from V and 0 from J, leaving 17 bases between them. This CDR3 region has 15 residues. The germline CDR1 and CDR2 sequences are MDHEN and SYDVKM. The CDR3 region is CASFRRDRPSYEQYF. CDR3 DNA: TGTGCCAGCTTTCGACGAGACAGACCCTCCTACGAGCAGTACTTC.

Details on this clone: This could be a read error, since a much larger clone is one nucleotide away. The chain links TRBV9 to TRBJ2-2, with 11 bases identical to TRBD2. CDR3 length: 17 amino acids. The ends lost 0 bases at V and 6 bases at J; junction bases unmatched: 7. The germline gives CDR1 SGDLS, CDR2 YYNGEE. The CDR3 is CASSVVRTSGGAGELFF. CDR3 nucleotide sequence: TGTGCCAGCAGCGTAGTTCGTACTAGCGGGGGCGCCGGGGAGCTGTTTTTT.

J is TRBJ2-7 and V is TRBV28; no firm D call. The CDR3 consists of 13 residues. Per the germline V gene, CDR1 is MDHEN and CDR2 is SYDVKM. Trimming removed 2 bases at V and 2 bases at J, with 7 bases between. CDR3 in amino acids: CASSLGVAYEQYF. As DNA, the CDR3 is TGTGCCAGCAGTTTAGGCGTAGCCTACGAGCAGTACTTC.

This chain connects TRBV5-4 to TRBJ1-3; tentative D call: TRBD1 (5 bases). Germline V gene sequence: CDR1 SGHNT, CDR2 YYREEE (reference sequence). The CDR3 sequence is 16 residues long. V dropped 4 bases and J dropped 0 bases, with 14 bases sitting between them. As DNA, the CDR3 is TGTGCCAGCAGCCGGGACGGCGTTCTCTCTGGAAACACCATATATTTT. Translation: CASSRDGVLSGNTIYF.

The V gene is TRBV9, the J gene TRBJ2-1; 7 bases align to TRBD2. Germline lookup yields CDR1 SGDLS and CDR2 YYNGEE. V trimming: 2 bases; J trimming: 8 bases; junction bases outside the gene matches: 10. The CDR3 spans 15 residues. The CDR3 region is CASSVSGTPFYEQFF. In nucleotides, the CDR3 is TGTGCCAGCAGCGTGAGCGGGACCCCCTTTTATGAGCAGTTCTTC.

The rearrangement uses TRBV5-1 and TRBJ2-3; D is possibly TRBD1 or TRBD2 (5 bases each). Trimming took 4 bases from V and 0 from J, leaving 12 bases between them. The CDR3 has 15 residues. Germline V gene data show CDR1 as SGHRS and CDR2 as YFSETQ. CDR3 amino acids: CASSLGVDSTDTQYF. CDR3 DNA sequence: TGCGCCAGCAGCCTGGGGGTTGATAGCACAGATACGCAGTATTTT.

The chain links TRBV7-3 to TRBJ2-6, with D maybe TRBD2 (6 bases). Per germline, CDR1 SGHTA and CDR2 FQGTGA. The CDR3 contains 16 residues. V lost 5 bases and J lost 2, with 13 bases in between. The CDR3, as DNA: TGTGCCAGCAGCCAAAGCGGGCCTCCTGGGGCCAACGTCCTGACTTTC. Its protein is CASSQSGPPGANVLTF.

The rearrangement joins TRBV5-6 to TRBJ1-2; 7 positions match TRBD1. The CDR3 runs 13 residues. V dropped 4 bases and J dropped 2; count of bases not matched to a gene: 2. Germline loops: CDR1 SGHDT, CDR2 YYEEEE. The CDR3 coding sequence is TGTGCCAGCAGCCGGGGACAGAACTATGGCTACACCTTC. Translating it yields CASSRGQNYGYTF. Using reference TRBV5-6 and TRBJ1-2 for the parts outside the CDR3, the full variable domain is DAGVTQSPTHLIKTRGQQVTLRCSPKSGHDTVSWYQQALGQGPQFIFQYYEEEERQRGNFPDRFSGHQFPNYSSELNVNALLLGDSALYLCASSRGQNYGYTFGSGTRLTVV.

This clone occurred once. The chain uses TRBV27 and TRBJ2-7; tentatively, D is TRBD1 or TRBD2 (6 bases each). Germline V gives CDR1 MNHEY, CDR2 SMNVEV (reference sequence). V lost 7 bases and J 3 bases, leaving 16 bases between the germline ends. CDR3 length equals 14 residues. The CDR3 DNA is TGTGCCAGCAAAAAGGGGGACTTTAACTACGAGCAGTACTTC. Amino acids: CASKKGDFNYEQYF.

The rearrangement joins TRBV7-3 to TRBJ2-3; no reliable D call. The CDR3 is 14 amino acids. Germline assignment: CDR1 SGHTA and CDR2 FQGTGA. Trimming shortened V by 5 bases and J by 2 bases, and 11 bases separated the two germline ends. The CDR3 sequence is CASSLLGNTDTQYF. The CDR3 nucleotides are TGTGCCAGCAGCCTACTGGGGAACACAGATACGCAGTATTTT. The variable domain in full, completed from reference TRBV7-3 and TRBJ2-3, reads GAGVSQTPSNKVTEKGKYVELRCDPISGHTALYWYRQSLGQGPEFLIYFQGTGAADDSGLPNDRFFAVRPEGSVSTLKIQRTERGDSAVYLCASSLLGNTDTQYFGPGTRLTVL.

This clone was seen a few times. The rearrangement links TRBV28 to TRBJ1-4; TRBD1 might be the D (6 bases). Germline lookup yields CDR1 MDHEN and CDR2 SYDVKM. The V gene lost 2 bases and the J gene lost 10 bases, with 14 bases spanning the gap. The CDR3 consists of 14 residues. This chain's CDR3 is CASSLGDKAPKLFF. CDR3 DNA: TGTGCCAGCAGTTTAGGGGACAAAGCCCCAAAACTGTTTTTT.

The J gene is TRBJ2-2, the V gene TRBV19; tentatively, D is TRBD1 or TRBD2 (5 bases each). CDR1 is LNHDA and CDR2 is SQIVND in the germline V gene (reference sequence). The germline V and J ends were trimmed by 8 bases and 5 bases, with 15 bases remaining between them. The CDR3 loop spans 14 amino acids. The CDR3 spells CASWGSGRTGELFF. In nucleotides, the CDR3 is TGTGCCAGTTGGGGGTCAGGGCGGACCGGGGAGCTGTTTTTT.

Here the CDR3 reads CASTTGNNYSPLHF. CDR3 bases: TGTGCCAGCACCACTGGAAATAACTATTCACCCCTCCACTTT. The chain carries TRBV28 and TRBJ1-6, with no clear D. V was trimmed by 7 bases and J by 8 bases, leaving 15 bases between them. Germline V lookup: CDR1 MDHEN, CDR2 SYDVKM. The CDR3 contains 14 residues.